This record covers a single T cell receptor (beta chain). The assay was immunoSEQ multiplex PCR, and TCRdb's table has in-frame clones only and misses some. The data contain some 120,000 clones, 88% of them seen just once; the ten biggest clones take up 2.3%. V lost 4 bases and J lost 5, with 18 bases in between. The CDR3 consists of 15 residues. Germline V lookup: CDR1 SGHRS, CDR2 YFSETQ. The sample comes from a study of control samples from healthy donors and cancer patients. The chain couples TRBV5-1 to TRBJ1-1; D is perhaps TRBD1 (6 bases). Material for sequencing was blood. The TCR sequence derives from a woman between 65 and 79 years old in good health. In nucleotides, the CDR3 is TGCGCCAGCAGCACCGACGGGGGCCTGGAGACTGAAGCTTTCTTT. Protein: CASSTDGGLETEAFF.